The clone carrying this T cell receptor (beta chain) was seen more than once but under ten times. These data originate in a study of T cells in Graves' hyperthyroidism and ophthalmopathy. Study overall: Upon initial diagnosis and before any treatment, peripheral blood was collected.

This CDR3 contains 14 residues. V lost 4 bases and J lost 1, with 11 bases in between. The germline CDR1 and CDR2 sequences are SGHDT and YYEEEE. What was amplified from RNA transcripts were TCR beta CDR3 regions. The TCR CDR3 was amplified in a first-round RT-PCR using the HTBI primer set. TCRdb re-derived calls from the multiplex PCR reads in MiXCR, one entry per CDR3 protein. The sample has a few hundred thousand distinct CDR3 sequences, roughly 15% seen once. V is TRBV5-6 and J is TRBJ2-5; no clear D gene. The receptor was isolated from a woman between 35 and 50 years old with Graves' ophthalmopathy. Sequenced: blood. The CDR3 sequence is CASSRYQSQETQYF. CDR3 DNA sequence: TGTGCCAGCAGCCGGTACCAGTCCCAAGAGACCCAGTACTTC. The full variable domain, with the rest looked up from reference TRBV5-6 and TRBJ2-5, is DAGVTQSPTHLIKTRGQQVTLRCSPKSGHDTVSWYQQALGQGPQFIFQYYEEEERQRGNFPDRFSGHQFPNYSSELNVNALLLGDSALYLCASSRYQSQETQYFGPGTRLLVL.